The following is a T cell receptor (beta chain) sequence with its context. Trimming removed 2 bases from V and 0 bases from J, with 6 bases in between. The CDR3 covers 15 residues. Germline assignment: CDR1 SGDLS and CDR2 YYNGEE. This entry is derived from a study of blood T cell repertoires in COVID-19. Study-level background: Material from acute and convalescent COVID-19 was sourced from the United States, Italy and Spain. Sample material is recorded as cDNA or gDNA derived from T cells, B-cell-depleted T cells, or PBMCs.

Original processing notes: Nucleated cell counts were estimated from reference gene primer amplification. Produced via immunoSEQ multiplex PCR; TCRdb's table is partial and in-frame only. Clone size and the V and J calls come from that table; the DNA yielded D and trimming. The sample lists about 83,000 clones; about 82% were seen once. V usage is TRBV9 and J usage is TRBJ1-6, with no clear D. This sequence was found in a woman aged 80 or over with acute or convalescent COVID-19. The sample comprised peripheral blood. CDR3 in amino acids: CASSVLSSYNSPLHF. In DNA form, the CDR3 reads TGTGCCAGCAGCGTTTTGAGCTCCTATAATTCACCCCTCCACTTT.